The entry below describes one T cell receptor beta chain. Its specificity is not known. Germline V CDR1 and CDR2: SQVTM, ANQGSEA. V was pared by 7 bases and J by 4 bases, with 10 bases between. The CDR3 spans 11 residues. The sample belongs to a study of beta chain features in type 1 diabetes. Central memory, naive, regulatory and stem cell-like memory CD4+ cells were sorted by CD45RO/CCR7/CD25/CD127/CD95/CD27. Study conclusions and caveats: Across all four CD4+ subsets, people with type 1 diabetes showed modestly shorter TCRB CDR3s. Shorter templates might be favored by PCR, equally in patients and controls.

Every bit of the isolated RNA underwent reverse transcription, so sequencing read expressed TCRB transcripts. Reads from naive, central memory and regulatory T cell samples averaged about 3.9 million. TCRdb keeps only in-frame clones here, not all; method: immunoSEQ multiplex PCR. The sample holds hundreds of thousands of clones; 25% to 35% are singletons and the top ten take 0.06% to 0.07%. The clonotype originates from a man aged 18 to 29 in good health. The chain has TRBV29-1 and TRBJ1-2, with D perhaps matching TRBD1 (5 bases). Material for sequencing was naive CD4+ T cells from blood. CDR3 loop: CSAWTSYGYTF. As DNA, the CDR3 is TGCAGCGCTTGGACAAGCTATGGCTACACCTTC.